This T cell receptor (beta chain) stems from a study of beta chain features in type 1 diabetes. Turning to the study itself: Sorted cells examined across all samples numbered around 100 million.

This CDR3 is built from 15 residues. Trimming left V 1 base short and J 5 bases short, with 15 bases between. In germline, CDR1 is SGDLS, CDR2 YYNGEE. Expressed TCRB transcripts got sequenced, as all isolated RNA was reverse transcribed. TCRdb's table, derived via immunoSEQ multiplex PCR, lists solely in-frame clones and lacks some. In the table there are 500,000 to 700,000 clones, around a sixth of which are singletons. This rearrangement joins TRBV9 to TRBJ2-5; D remains unclear. Sequencing input: naive CD4+ T cells from blood. The source is a man aged 18-30 years in good health. The CDR3 region is CASSVTVGIRETQYF. In DNA, the CDR3 is TGTGCCAGCAGCGTAACGGTAGGGATCCGGGAGACCCAGTACTTC.